This T cell receptor (beta chain) was sequenced for a study of radiotherapy plus CTLA-4 blockade in lung cancer. Study context: Objective response was observed in about 19% of patients, and disease control in 31%. Regarding the study as a whole: Clones of tumor-derived TCRs expanded in blood after radiotherapy plus ipilimumab.

Sequenced by immunoSEQ multiplex PCR; TCRdb stores in-frame clones only, minus some. This repertoire shows approximately 67,000 clones, under 85% found once; its top ten account for roughly 3.9%. Patients in the study, people with chemo-refractory metastatic non-small-cell lung cancer, received focal radiation plus ipilimumab CTLA-4 blockade. Regarding this clone: Antigen specificity is unknown.

Germline values: CDR1 SNHLY, CDR2 FYNNEI. CDR3 length equals 16 residues. Trimming shortened V by 4 bases and J by 3 bases, and 19 bases separated the two germline ends. The sample here was peripheral blood, taken from a patient treated with radiotherapy plus ipilimumab. The TCR sequence derives from a human donor with non-small cell lung cancer who had a partial response to radiotherapy plus ipilimumab. The chain links TRBV2 to TRBJ2-7; TRBD1 is a possible D gene (5 bases). CDR3 region: CASSGAGRVFGYEQYF. As DNA, the CDR3 is TGTGCCAGCAGTGGGGCTGGCAGGGTATTCGGCTACGAGCAGTACTTC.